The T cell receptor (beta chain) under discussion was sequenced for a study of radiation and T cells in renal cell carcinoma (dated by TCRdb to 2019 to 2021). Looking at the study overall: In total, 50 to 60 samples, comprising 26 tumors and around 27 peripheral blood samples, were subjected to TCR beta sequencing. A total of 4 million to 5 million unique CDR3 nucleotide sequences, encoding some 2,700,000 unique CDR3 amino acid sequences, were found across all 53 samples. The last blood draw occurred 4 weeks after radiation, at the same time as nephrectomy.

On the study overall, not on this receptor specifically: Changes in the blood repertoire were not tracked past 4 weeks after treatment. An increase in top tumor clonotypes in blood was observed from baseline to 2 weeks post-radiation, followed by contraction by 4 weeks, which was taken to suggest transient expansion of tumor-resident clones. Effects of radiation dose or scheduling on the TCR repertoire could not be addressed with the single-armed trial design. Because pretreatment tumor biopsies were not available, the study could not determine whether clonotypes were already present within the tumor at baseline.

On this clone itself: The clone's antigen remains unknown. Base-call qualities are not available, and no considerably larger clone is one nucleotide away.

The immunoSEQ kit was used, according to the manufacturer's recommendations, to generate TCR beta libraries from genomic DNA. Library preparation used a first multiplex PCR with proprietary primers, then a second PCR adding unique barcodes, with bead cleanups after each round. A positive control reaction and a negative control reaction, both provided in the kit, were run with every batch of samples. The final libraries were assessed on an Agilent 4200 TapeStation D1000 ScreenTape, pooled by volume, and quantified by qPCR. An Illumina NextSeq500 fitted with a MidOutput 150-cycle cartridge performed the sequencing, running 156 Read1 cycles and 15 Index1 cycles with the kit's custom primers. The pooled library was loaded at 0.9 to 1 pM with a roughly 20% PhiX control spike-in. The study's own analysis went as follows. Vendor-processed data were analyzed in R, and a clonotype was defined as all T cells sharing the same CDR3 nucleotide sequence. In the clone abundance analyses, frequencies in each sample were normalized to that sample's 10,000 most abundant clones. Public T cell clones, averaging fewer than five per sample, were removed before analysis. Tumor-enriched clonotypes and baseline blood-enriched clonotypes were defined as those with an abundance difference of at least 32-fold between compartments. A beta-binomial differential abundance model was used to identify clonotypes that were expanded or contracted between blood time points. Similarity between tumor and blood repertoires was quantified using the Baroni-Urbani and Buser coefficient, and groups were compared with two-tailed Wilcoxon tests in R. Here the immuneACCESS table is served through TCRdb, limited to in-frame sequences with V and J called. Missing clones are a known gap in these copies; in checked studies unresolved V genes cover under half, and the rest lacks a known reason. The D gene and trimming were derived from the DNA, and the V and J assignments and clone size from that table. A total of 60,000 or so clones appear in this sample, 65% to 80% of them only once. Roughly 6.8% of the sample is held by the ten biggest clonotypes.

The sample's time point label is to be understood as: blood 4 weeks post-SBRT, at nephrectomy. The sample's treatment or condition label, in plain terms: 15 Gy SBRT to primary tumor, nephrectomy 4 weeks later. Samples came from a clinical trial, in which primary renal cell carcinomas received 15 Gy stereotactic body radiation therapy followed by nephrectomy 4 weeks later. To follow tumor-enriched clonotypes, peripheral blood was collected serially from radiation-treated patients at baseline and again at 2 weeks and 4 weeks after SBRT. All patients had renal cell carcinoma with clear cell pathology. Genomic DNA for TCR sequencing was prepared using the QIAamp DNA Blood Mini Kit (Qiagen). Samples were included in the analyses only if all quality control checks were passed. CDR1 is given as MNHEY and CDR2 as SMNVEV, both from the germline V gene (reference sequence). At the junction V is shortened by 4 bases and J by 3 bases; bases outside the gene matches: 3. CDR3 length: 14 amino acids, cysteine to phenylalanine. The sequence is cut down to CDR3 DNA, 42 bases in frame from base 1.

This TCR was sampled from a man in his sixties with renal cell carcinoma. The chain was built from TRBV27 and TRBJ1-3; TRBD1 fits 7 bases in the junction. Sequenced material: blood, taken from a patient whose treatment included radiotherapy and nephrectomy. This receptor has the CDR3 CASSSTGYGNTIYF. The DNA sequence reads TGTGCCAGCAGTTCGACAGGGTATGGAAACACCATATATTTT.